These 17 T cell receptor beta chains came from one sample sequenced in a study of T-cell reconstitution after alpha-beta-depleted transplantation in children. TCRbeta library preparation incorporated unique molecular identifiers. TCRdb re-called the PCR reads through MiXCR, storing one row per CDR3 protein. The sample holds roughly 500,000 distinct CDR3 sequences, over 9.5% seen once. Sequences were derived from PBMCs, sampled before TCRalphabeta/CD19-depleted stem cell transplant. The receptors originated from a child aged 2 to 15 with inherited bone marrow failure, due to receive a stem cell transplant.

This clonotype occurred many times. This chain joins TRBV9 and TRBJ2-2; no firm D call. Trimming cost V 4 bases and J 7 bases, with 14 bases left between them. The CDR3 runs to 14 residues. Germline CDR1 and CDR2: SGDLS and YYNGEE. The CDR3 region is CASSSPPRGGELFF. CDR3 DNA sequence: TGTGCCAGCAGCTCACCCCCTCGCGGCGGGGAGCTGTTTTTT.

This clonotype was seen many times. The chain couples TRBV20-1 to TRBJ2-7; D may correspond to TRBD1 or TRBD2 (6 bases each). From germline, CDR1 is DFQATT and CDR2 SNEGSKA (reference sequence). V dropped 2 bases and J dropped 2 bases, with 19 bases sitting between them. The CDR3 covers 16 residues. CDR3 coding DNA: TGCAGTGCTAGACCTAGAAAGGGGGGTTTCCCCTACGAGCAGTACTTC. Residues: CSARPRKGGFPYEQYF.

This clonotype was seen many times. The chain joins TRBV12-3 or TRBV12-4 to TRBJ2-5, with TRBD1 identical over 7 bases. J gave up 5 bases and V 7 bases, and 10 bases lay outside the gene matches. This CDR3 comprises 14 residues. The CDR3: CASTNNRGGETQYF. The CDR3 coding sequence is TGTGCCAGCACCAACAACAGGGGTGGCGAGACCCAGTACTTC.

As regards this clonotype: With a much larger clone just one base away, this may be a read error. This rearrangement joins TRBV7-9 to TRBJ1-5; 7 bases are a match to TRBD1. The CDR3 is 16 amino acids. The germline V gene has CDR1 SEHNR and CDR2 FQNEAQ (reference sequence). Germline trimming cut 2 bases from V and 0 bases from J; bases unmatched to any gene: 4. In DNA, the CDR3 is TGTGCCAGCAGCTTAAGACAGGGCCATAGCAATCAGCCCCAGCATTTT. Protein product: CASSLRQGHSNQPQHF. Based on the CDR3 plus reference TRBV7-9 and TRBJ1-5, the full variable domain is DTGVSQNPRHKITKRGQNVTFRCDPISEHNRLYWYRQTLGQGPEFLTYFQNEAQLEKSRLLSDRFSAERPKGSFSTLEIQRTEQGDSAMYLCASSLRQGHSNQPQHFGDGTRLSIL.

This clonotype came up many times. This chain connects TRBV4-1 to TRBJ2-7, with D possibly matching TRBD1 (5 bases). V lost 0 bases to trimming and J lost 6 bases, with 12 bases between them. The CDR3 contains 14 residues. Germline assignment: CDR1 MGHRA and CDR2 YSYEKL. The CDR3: CASSQDESGSEQYF. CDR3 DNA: TGCGCCAGCAGCCAAGATGAGTCAGGGTCCGAGCAGTACTTC.

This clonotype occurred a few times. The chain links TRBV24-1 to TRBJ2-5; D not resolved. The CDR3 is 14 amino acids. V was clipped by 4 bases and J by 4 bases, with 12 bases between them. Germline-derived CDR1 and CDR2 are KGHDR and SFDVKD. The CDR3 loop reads CATSDPFGGETQYF. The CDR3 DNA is TGTGCCACCAGTGACCCGTTTGGTGGAGAGACCCAGTACTTC.

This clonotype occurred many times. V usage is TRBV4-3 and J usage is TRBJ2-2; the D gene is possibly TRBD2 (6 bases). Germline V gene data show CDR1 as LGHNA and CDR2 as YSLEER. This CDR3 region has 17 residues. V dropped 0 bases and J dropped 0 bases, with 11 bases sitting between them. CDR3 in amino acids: CASSQDGGVPNTGELFF. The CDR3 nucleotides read TGCGCCAGCAGCCAAGATGGAGGGGTACCGAACACCGGGGAGCTGTTTTTT.

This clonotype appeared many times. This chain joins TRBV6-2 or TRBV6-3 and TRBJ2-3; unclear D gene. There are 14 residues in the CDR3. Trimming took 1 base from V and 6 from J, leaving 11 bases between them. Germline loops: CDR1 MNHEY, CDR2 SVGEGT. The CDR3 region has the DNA TGTGCCAGCAGTTACTTCCGAGGTCGGGATACGCAGTATTTT. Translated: CASSYFRGRDTQYF.

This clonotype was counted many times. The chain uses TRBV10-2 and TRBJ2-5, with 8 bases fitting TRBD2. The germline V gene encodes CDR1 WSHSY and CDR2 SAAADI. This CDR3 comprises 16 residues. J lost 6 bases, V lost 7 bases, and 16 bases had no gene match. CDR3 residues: CASTPFGSGILQTQYF. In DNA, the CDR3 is TGCGCCAGCACCCCCTTTGGTAGCGGGATCCTTCAGACCCAGTACTTC.

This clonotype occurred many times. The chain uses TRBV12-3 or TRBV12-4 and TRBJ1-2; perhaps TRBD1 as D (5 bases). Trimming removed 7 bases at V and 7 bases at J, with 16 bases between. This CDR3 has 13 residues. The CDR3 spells CASNPGGAGGYTF. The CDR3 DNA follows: TGTGCCAGCAACCCCGGAGGGGCTGGTGGCTACACCTTC.

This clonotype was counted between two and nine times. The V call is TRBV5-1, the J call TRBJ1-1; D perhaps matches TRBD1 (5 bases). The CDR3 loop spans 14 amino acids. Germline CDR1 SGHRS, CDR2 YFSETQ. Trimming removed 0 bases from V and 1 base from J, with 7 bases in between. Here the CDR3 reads CASSLDRRNTEAFF. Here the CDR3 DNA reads TGCGCCAGCAGCTTGGACAGGCGGAACACTGAAGCTTTCTTT.

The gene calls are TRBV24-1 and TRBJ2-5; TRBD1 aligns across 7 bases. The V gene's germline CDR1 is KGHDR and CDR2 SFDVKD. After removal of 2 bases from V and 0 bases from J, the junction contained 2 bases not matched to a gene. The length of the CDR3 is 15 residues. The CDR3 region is CATSDWGTDQETQYF. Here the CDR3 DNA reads TGTGCCACCAGTGATTGGGGGACAGACCAAGAGACCCAGTACTTC.

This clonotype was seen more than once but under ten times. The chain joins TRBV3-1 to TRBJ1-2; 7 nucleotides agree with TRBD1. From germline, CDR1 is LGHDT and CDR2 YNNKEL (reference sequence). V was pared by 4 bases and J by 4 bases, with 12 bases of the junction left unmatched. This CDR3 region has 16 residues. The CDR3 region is CASSPDRAGRTYGYTF. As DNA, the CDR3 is TGTGCCAGCAGCCCCGACAGGGCTGGTCGGACCTATGGCTACACCTTC.

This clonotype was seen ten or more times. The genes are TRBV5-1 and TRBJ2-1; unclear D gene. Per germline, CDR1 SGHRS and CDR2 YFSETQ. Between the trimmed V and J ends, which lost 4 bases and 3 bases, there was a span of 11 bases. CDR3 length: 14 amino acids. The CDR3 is CASSPSTDYNEQFF. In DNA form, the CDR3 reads TGCGCCAGCAGCCCCTCAACCGACTACAATGAGCAGTTCTTC.

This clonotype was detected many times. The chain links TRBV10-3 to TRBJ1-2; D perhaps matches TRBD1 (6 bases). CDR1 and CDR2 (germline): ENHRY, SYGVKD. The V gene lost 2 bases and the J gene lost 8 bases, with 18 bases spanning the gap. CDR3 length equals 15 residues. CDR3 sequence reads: CAISERGDPARGYTF. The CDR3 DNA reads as TGTGCCATCAGTGAGAGGGGGGACCCCGCGCGGGGCTACACCTTC.

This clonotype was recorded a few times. The DNA of the CDR3 is TGTGCCAGCAGTTCTCCAGATCCTCAAGAGACCCAGTACTTC. It is translated as CASSSPDPQETQYF. The rearrangement uses TRBV6-5 and TRBJ2-5, with D hard to call. The CDR3 is made up of 14 amino acids. Looked up from germline, CDR1 is MNHEY and CDR2 is SVGAGI. V dropped 4 bases and J dropped 2 bases, with 11 bases sitting between them.

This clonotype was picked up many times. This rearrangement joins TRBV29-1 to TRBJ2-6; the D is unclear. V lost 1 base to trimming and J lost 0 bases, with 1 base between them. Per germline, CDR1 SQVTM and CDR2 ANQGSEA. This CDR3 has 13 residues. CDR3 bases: TGCAGCGTTGAAGTCTCTGGGGCCAACGTCCTGACTTTC. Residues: CSVEVSGANVLTF.